Following are 7 T cell receptor beta chains from one sample sequenced in a study of shared clonotypes between healthy human individuals. The repertoire was sequenced with immunoSEQ multiplex PCR; TCRdb's copy has only in-frame clones and lacks some. The sample lists a few million clones, over 85% occurring once. Sequencing used naive CD4+ T cells from PBMCs. Subset specified: CD45RA+ positively selected. These receptors came from a man aged 18 to 30 in good health. Some clones in this sample may be carry-over from other donors' samples.

The chain joins TRBV6-5 to TRBJ1-5; 8 bases align to TRBD1. Germline CDR1 is MNHEY and CDR2 is SVGAGI. The CDR3 has 14 amino acids. V lost 4 bases and J lost 8; bases outside the gene matches: 7. As DNA, the CDR3 is TGTGCCAGCAGTTCGCGGACAGGGAAGGAGCCCCAGCATTTT. Its translation is CASSSRTGKEPQHF.

The J gene is TRBJ2-1, the V gene TRBV6-5; D uncertain. The CDR3 sequence is 14 residues long. V shed 0 bases and J shed 6 bases, with 9 bases lying between them. From germline, CDR1 is MNHEY and CDR2 SVGAGI. DNA for the CDR3: TGTGCCAGCAGTTACTCCTTGTACGGCAATGAGCAGTTCTTC. Translation gives CASSYSLYGNEQFF.

The rearrangement links TRBV5-8 to TRBJ2-5; no firm D call. V was cut by 4 bases and J by 4 bases, with 11 bases left in between. Looked up from germline, CDR1 is SGHTS and CDR2 is YDEGEE. The CDR3 runs to 13 residues. CDR3 bases: TGTGCCAGCAGCCCGTGGTGGGGAGAGACCCAGTACTTC. As protein: CASSPWWGETQYF.

This chain uses TRBV5-1 with TRBJ2-1; possible D gene TRBD1, 5 bases. Germline values: CDR1 SGHRS, CDR2 YFSETQ. CDR3 length equals 15 residues. Trimming took 3 bases from V and 3 from J, leaving 13 bases between them. The DNA for the CDR3 is TGCGCCAGCAGCTCCGACAGCAACCTCTACAATGAGCAGTTCTTC. Protein: CASSSDSNLYNEQFF.

Here the CDR3 DNA reads TGTGCCAGCAGCTTATCCAGGGGGAACTATGGCTACACCTTC. It is translated as CASSLSRGNYGYTF. The rearrangement links TRBV13 to TRBJ1-2, with TRBD1 matching 7 bases. Germline values: CDR1 PRHDT, CDR2 FYEKMQ (reference sequence). V was pared by 2 bases and J by 2 bases, with 2 bases of the junction left unmatched. The CDR3 covers 14 residues. Looking up the rest from reference TRBV13 and TRBJ1-2 gives the full variable domain: AAGVIQSPRHLIKEKRETATLKCYPIPRHDTVYWYQQGPGQDPQFLISFYEKMQSDKGSIPDRFSAQQFSDYHSELNMSSLELGDSALYFCASSLSRGNYGYTFGSGTRLTVV.

The table lists this clone with a few counts. The sample contains more than one DNA sequence encoding this CDR3. The rearrangement links TRBV30 to TRBJ1-5, with a possible D match to TRBD1 (6 bases). V was clipped by 1 base and J by 4 bases, with 8 bases between them. CDR1 and CDR2 from the germline V gene are GTSNPN and SVGIG (reference sequence). The CDR3 contains 13 residues. The CDR3 DNA follows: TGTGCCTGGAGTGGGACAGATAATCAGCCCCAGCATTTT. Translated: CAWSGTDNQPQHF.

This clone was observed once. The chain has TRBV11-3 and TRBJ2-1; tentatively, D is TRBD2 (5 bases). The CDR3 consists of 13 residues. In germline, CDR1 is SGHNT, CDR2 YENEEA. The germline V and J ends were trimmed by 5 bases and 10 bases, with 15 bases remaining between them. The chain's CDR3 is CASSPGLDMEQFF. The CDR3 nucleotides read TGTGCCAGCAGCCCTGGACTTGATATGGAGCAGTTCTTC.